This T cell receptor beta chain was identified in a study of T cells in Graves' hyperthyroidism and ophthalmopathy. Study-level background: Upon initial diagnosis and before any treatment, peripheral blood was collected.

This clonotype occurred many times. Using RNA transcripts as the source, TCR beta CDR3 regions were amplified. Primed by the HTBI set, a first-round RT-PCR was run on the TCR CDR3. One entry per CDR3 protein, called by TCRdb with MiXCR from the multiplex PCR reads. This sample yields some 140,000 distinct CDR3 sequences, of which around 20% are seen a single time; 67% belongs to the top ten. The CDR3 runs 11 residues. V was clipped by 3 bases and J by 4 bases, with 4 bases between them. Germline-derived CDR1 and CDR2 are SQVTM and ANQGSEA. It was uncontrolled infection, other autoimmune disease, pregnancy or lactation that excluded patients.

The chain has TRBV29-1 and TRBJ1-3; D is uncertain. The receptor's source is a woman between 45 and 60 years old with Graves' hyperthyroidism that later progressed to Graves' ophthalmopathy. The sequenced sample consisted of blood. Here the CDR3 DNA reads TGCAGCGTTGACGTAGGAAACACCATATATTTT. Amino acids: CSVDVGNTIYF.